A selection of T cell receptor beta chains follows, all from one sample in a study of a mutant IDH1 vaccine in newly diagnosed glioma. The antigens for these receptors are not known. Profiling relied on immunoSEQ multiplex PCR, and the TCRdb table lists in-frame clones only, not all of them. The data show over 65,000 clones, with approximately 88% seen just once and approximately 12% held by the top ten. The sequences come from PBMCs, collected from a glioma patient whose treatment included an IDH1 peptide vaccine. The receptors were gathered from a man younger than 35 with glioma. The CDR3 runs from the conserved cysteine through the conserved F or W. D genes are given only for firm matches. Size is omitted from some rows. Given values are once, few, many or a class for expanded clones.

cdr3_aa | cdr3_nt | v_call | d_call | clone_size | j_call
CASSLRASGRPYNEQFF | TGCGCCAGCAGCCTAAGGGCTAGCGGGAGGCCTTACAATGAGCAGTTCTTC | TRBV4-1 | TRBD2 | . | TRBJ2-1
CASSDLRGRTNEKLFF | TGTGCCAGCAGTGACCTCAGGGGGCGGACTAATGAAAAACTGTTTTTT | TRBV6-1 | TRBD1 | once | TRBJ1-4
CASSDVQGSGYGYTF | TGTGCCAGCAGTGACGTACAGGGAAGTGGCTATGGCTACACCTTC | TRBV6-1 | . | few | TRBJ1-2
CASSLERDTEAFF | TGCGCCAGCAGCTTAGAGAGGGACACTGAAGCTTTCTTT | TRBV5-1 | . | few | TRBJ1-1
CASSFRDRLLYTF | TGTGCCAGCAGCTTTCGGGACAGGCTTCTCTACACCTTC | TRBV7-9 | TRBD1 | . | TRBJ1-2
CASSETGSFYGYTF | TGTGCCAGCAGCGAGACAGGGAGCTTTTATGGCTACACCTTC | TRBV6-5 | TRBD1 | . | TRBJ1-2
CASKLGGLSGNTIYF | TGTGCCAGCAAATTAGGCGGACTCTCTGGAAACACCATATATTTT | TRBV6-5 | . | . | TRBJ1-3
CASSTPGTAEAFF | TGTGCCAGCAGCACCCCGGGGACAGCTGAAGCTTTCTTT | TRBV5-4 | TRBD1 | . | TRBJ1-1
CASSEGQGWQPQHF | TGTGCCAGCAGTGAGGGACAGGGGTGGCAGCCCCAGCATTTT | TRBV25-1 | TRBD1 | few | TRBJ1-5
CASSFRGTRTSGGGDEQYF | TGTGCCAGCAGCTTTCGGGGCACTCGGACTAGCGGGGGCGGGGACGAGCAGTACTTC | TRBV7-2 | TRBD2 | . | TRBJ2-7
CASSRDRLASGELFF | TGTGCCAGCAGCCGGGACAGGTTGGCATCCGGGGAGCTGTTTTTT | TRBV7-9 | TRBD1 | . | TRBJ2-2
CASSLVPGQIQPQHF | TGTGCCAGCAGCTTAGTCCCTGGGCAGATCCAGCCCCAGCATTTT | TRBV7-8 | . | . | TRBJ1-5
CASSLSSHRGNTEAFF | TGCGCCAGCAGCTTATCGTCTCATAGGGGGAACACTGAAGCTTTCTTT | TRBV5-1 | . | . | TRBJ1-1
CAWSVNYGYTF | TGTGCCTGGAGTGTCAACTATGGCTACACCTTC | TRBV30 | . | . | TRBJ1-2
CASSSNTGFYNEQFF | TGTGCCAGCAGCTCGAACACAGGGTTCTACAATGAGCAGTTCTTC | TRBV5-4 | . | . | TRBJ2-1
CASSQISGSFPTNEQYF | TGCGCCAGCAGCCAGATAAGCGGGAGCTTTCCCACGAACGAGCAGTACTTC | TRBV4-3 | TRBD2 | . | TRBJ2-7